This TCR beta chain was profiled in a study of T cell responses to AZD1222 COVID-19 vaccine. The CDR3 spans 13 residues. V was pared by 3 bases and J by 8 bases, with 13 bases between. The V gene's germline CDR1 is SNHLY and CDR2 FYNNEI. TCRdb's copy holds only in-frame clones and misses some; the assay was immunoSEQ multiplex PCR. The repertoire holds roughly 150,000 clones, about nine tenths seen once, with 1.5% to 2% in the top ten. The starting material was peripheral blood, obtained on day 0 of AZD1222 vaccination. This chain joins TRBV2 and TRBJ1-2; D may be TRBD1 (6 bases). The TCR sequence derives from an adult in good health. This chain's CDR3 is CASSDSMGGGYTF. For the CDR3, the DNA is TGTGCCAGCAGTGACTCCATGGGGGGCGGCTACACCTTC.